These 22 T cell receptor beta chains came from one sample sequenced in a study of T cells in localized non-small cell lung cancer. The assay was immunoSEQ multiplex PCR, and TCRdb's table has in-frame clones only and misses some. This table has tens of thousands of clones, around 80% appearing once. The material was peripheral blood, obtained before any cancer treatment. Source of these receptors: an older male donor with stage III squamous cell lung carcinoma.

The V and J genes are TRBV5-1 and TRBJ2-7, with a tentative D call TRBD2 (7 bases). V was trimmed by 4 bases and J by 2 bases, leaving 19 bases between them. The CDR3 sequence is 16 residues long. CDR1 and CDR2 (germline): SGHRS, YFSETQ. The CDR3 loop reads CASSTPKGGAPYEQYF. Written as DNA, the CDR3 is TGCGCCAGCAGCACCCCCAAGGGGGGGGCCCCCTACGAGCAGTACTTC.

The V and J genes are TRBV5-4 and TRBJ2-3; D is tentatively TRBD1 or TRBD2 (5 bases each). This CDR3 spans 13 amino acids. V gave up 1 base and J gave up 5 bases, with 8 bases separating them. Looked up from germline, CDR1 is SGHNT and CDR2 is YYREEE (reference sequence). The DNA of the CDR3 is TGTGCCAGCAGCTTGCCGAGGGGAGATACGCAGTATTTT. Translating gives CASSLPRGDTQYF.

The gene calls are TRBV5-4 and TRBJ2-1; tentatively, D is TRBD1 or TRBD2 (5 bases each). Germline V lookup: CDR1 SGHNT, CDR2 YYREEE (reference sequence). This CDR3 is 13 amino acids long. Trimming pared 0 bases from V and 9 bases from J, leaving 10 bases between. CDR3 DNA sequence: TGTGCCAGCAGCTTGGCGGGTGGGACTGAGCAGTTCTTC. This encodes CASSLAGGTEQFF.

The chain couples TRBV9 to TRBJ2-5, with D perhaps matching TRBD1 (5 bases). Germline assignment: CDR1 SGDLS and CDR2 YYNGEE. V gave up 3 bases and J gave up 6 bases, with 12 bases separating them. The CDR3 runs 13 residues. This CDR3 is CASSDAQGKTQYF. The DNA of the CDR3 is TGTGCCAGCAGCGACGCCCAGGGAAAGACCCAGTACTTC.

This chain uses TRBV7-8 with TRBJ2-1; D unresolved. The V gene's germline CDR1 is SGHVS and CDR2 FQNEAQ. V shed 1 base and J shed 13 bases, with 14 bases lying between them. The CDR3 is made up of 13 amino acids. The CDR3 region is CASSLEVIYPQFF. CDR3 nucleotide sequence: TGTGCCAGCAGCTTAGAGGTTATCTACCCCCAGTTCTTC.

The CDR3, as DNA: TGTGCCAGCAGCTTCGCAAGAAACACTGAAGCTTTCTTT. Translation gives CASSFARNTEAFF. The chain is built from TRBV7-2 and TRBJ1-1; D unclear. Germline V gives CDR1 SGHTA, CDR2 FQGNSA. V was cut by 3 bases and J by 2 bases, with 7 bases left in between. The length of the CDR3 is 13 residues.

The chain is built from TRBV5-6 and TRBJ2-3; D is perhaps TRBD1 (6 bases). The CDR3 contains 16 residues. The V end was cut by 1 base, the J end by 3 bases, with 15 bases between. Per germline, CDR1 SGHDT and CDR2 YYEEEE. Written as DNA, the CDR3 is TGTGCCAGCAGCTTGCTGGGCAGGGGAATGACAGATACGCAGTATTTT. Protein product: CASSLLGRGMTDTQYF.

Only one count was recorded for this clone. The rearrangement joins TRBV5-1 to TRBJ2-7, with 7 bases that match TRBD1. Unmatched junction bases numbered 4, after V lost 1 base and J lost 3 bases. Germline CDR1 is SGHRS and CDR2 is YFSETQ. The CDR3 has 14 amino acids. The CDR3 nucleotides are TGCGCCAGCAGCTTGACCGGACAGGTCTACGAGCAGTACTTC. Amino acids: CASSLTGQVYEQYF.

This sequence joins TRBV7-3 and TRBJ1-4; a possible D gene is TRBD1 (5 bases). CDR3 length: 14 amino acids. Deletions cut 5 bases from V and 5 bases from J, with 12 bases between. CDR1 is SGHTA, CDR2 FQGTGA, per germline. The CDR3 nucleotides are TGTGCCAGCAGCCCTCGGGGGGAGAATGAAAAACTGTTTTTT. The encoded protein is CASSPRGENEKLFF.

The chain carries TRBV30 and TRBJ1-1; no firm D call. Germline-derived CDR1 and CDR2 are GTSNPN and SVGIG (reference sequence). The CDR3 spans 17 residues. V was clipped by 3 bases and J by 0 bases, with 20 bases between them. The CDR3 loop is CAWRHRLAGLVNTEAFF. The CDR3 DNA sequence: TGTGCCTGGAGACATAGGTTGGCAGGCCTCGTGAACACTGAAGCTTTCTTT. The full variable domain, its missing parts supplied by reference TRBV30 and TRBJ1-1, is SQTIHQWPATLVQPVGSPLSLECTVEGTSNPNLYWYRQAAGRGLQLLFYSVGIGQISSEVPQNLSASRPQDRQFILSSKKLLLSDSGFYLCAWRHRLAGLVNTEAFFGQGTRLTVV.

This chain links TRBV5-4 with TRBJ1-1; 7 bases agree with TRBD1. V trimming: 3 bases; J trimming: 0 bases; junction bases outside the gene matches: 5. This CDR3 contains 15 residues. CDR1 is SGHNT and CDR2 is YYREEE in the germline V gene (reference sequence). The CDR3 coding sequence is TGTGCCAGCAGCTGGGTGGGGACAGTGAACACTGAAGCTTTCTTT. Translating it yields CASSWVGTVNTEAFF.

The V call is TRBV25-1, the J call TRBJ1-4; 11 bases agree with TRBD1. The trim removed 2 bases at V and 7 bases at J, leaving 6 bases unmatched. This CDR3 has 16 amino acids. Per germline, CDR1 MGHDK and CDR2 SYGVNS. The CDR3 nucleotides are TGTGCCAGCAGTGAACCAGGACAGGGGGCATTTGAAAAACTGTTTTTT. Its translation is CASSEPGQGAFEKLFF.

This chain joins TRBV19 and TRBJ1-2, with no clear D. The CDR3 has 13 amino acids. V was pared by 9 bases and J by 5 bases, with 16 bases between. From germline, CDR1 is LNHDA and CDR2 SQIVND (reference sequence). The CDR3 coding sequence is TGTGCCAGCGGCTCGGAACAGCCATATGGCTACACCTTC. It yields the protein CASGSEQPYGYTF. Filled out from reference TRBV19 and TRBJ1-2, the complete variable domain reads DGGITQSPKYLFRKEGQNVTLSCEQNLNHDAMYWYRQDPGQGLRLIYYSQIVNDFQKGDIAEGYSVSREKKESFPLTVTSAQKNPTAFYLCASGSEQPYGYTFGSGTRLTVV.

V and J are TRBV19 and TRBJ2-2; TRBD2 aligns across 7 bases. The V gene's germline CDR1 is LNHDA and CDR2 SQIVND (reference sequence). Trimming took 9 bases from V and 13 from J; bases not matched to a gene: 8. CDR3 length: 11 residues. CDR3 amino acids: CASMGGGWLFF. The CDR3 DNA reads as TGTGCCAGCATGGGGGGAGGGTGGCTGTTTTTT.

The chain has TRBV25-1 and TRBJ2-5, with D maybe TRBD1 (5 bases). Looked up from germline, CDR1 is MGHDK and CDR2 is SYGVNS. The CDR3 runs 14 residues. Trimming cost V 4 bases and J 5 bases, with 14 bases left between them. The CDR3: CASSVVGALETQYF. The CDR3 DNA sequence: TGTGCCAGCAGTGTAGTAGGGGCGTTGGAGACCCAGTACTTC. Full variable domain (missing parts from reference TRBV25-1 and TRBJ2-5): EADIYQTPRYLVIGTGKKITLECSQTMGHDKMYWYQQDPGMELHLIHYSYGVNSTEKGDLSSESTVSRIRTEHFPLTLESARPSHTSQYLCASSVVGALETQYFGPGTRLLVL.

The chain joins TRBV6-1 to TRBJ1-5; D perhaps matches TRBD1 (6 bases). This CDR3 has 15 amino acids. The ends were cut back, 8 bases at V and 0 bases at J, with 14 bases in the middle. Germline assignment: CDR1 MNHNS and CDR2 SASEGT. CDR3 in amino acids: CASVIRGYSNQPQHF. DNA for the CDR3: TGTGCCAGCGTCATCAGGGGCTATAGCAATCAGCCCCAGCATTTT.

V and J are TRBV7-2 and TRBJ1-1; D might be TRBD1 (5 bases). V lost 0 bases, J lost 5 bases, and 13 bases lay in between. The CDR3 consists of 15 residues. CDR1 SGHTA and CDR2 FQGNSA come from the germline V gene. The CDR3 nucleotides read TGTGCCAGCAGCTTAGCGGGGGGAGGAGGGACTGAAGCTTTCTTT. Its protein is CASSLAGGGGTEAFF.

Notes on this clone: Other nucleotide sequences in the sample specify the same CDR3. CDR3 amino acids: CASSLGFRSTEKLFF. In DNA form, the CDR3 reads TGTGCCAGCAGCTTGGGGTTTCGTTCTACGGAAAAACTGTTTTTT. V and J are TRBV7-2 and TRBJ1-4; D ambiguous. This CDR3 comprises 15 residues. Germline lookup yields CDR1 SGHTA and CDR2 FQGNSA. V lost 3 bases and J 8 bases, leaving 16 bases between the germline ends.

In its sample, this clone is medium-sized. The CDR3 bases are TGTGCCAGCAGTTTATTCCCCCAGGGCCCAGATACGCAGTATTTT. Translation gives CASSLFPQGPDTQYF. The rearrangement uses TRBV27 and TRBJ2-3; tentatively, D is TRBD1 (5 bases). Germline V gene sequence: CDR1 MNHEY, CDR2 SMNVEV (reference sequence). The V end was cut by 1 base, the J end by 4 bases, with 12 bases between. This CDR3 contains 15 residues.

The chain employs TRBV7-8 and TRBJ2-5, with TRBD1 as a possible D gene (6 bases). In germline, CDR1 is SGHVS, CDR2 FQNEAQ. V lost 5 bases and J lost 1, with 8 bases in between. The length of the CDR3 is 13 residues. The CDR3 nucleotides are TGTGCCAGCAGCGGGGGCTTCCAAGAGACCCAGTACTTC. Protein sequence: CASSGGFQETQYF.

This chain joins TRBV6-6 and TRBJ2-7; D remains unclear. Looked up from germline, CDR1 is MNHNY and CDR2 is SVGAGI (reference sequence). The CDR3 spans 14 residues. V was shortened by 8 bases and J by 2 bases, with 16 bases between the two germline ends. The CDR3 region has the DNA TGTGCCAGCCACGGACGGTTTGGGCCCTACGAGCAGTACTTC. The encoded protein is CASHGRFGPYEQYF.

The V and J genes are TRBV14 and TRBJ2-5; D is ambiguous. V was clipped by 0 bases and J by 0 bases, with 2 bases between them. Germline V CDR1 and CDR2: SGHDN, FVKESK. The CDR3 totals 13 residues. The DNA for the CDR3 is TGTGCCAGCAGCCAAGACAACCAAGAGACCCAGTACTTC. As protein: CASSQDNQETQYF.